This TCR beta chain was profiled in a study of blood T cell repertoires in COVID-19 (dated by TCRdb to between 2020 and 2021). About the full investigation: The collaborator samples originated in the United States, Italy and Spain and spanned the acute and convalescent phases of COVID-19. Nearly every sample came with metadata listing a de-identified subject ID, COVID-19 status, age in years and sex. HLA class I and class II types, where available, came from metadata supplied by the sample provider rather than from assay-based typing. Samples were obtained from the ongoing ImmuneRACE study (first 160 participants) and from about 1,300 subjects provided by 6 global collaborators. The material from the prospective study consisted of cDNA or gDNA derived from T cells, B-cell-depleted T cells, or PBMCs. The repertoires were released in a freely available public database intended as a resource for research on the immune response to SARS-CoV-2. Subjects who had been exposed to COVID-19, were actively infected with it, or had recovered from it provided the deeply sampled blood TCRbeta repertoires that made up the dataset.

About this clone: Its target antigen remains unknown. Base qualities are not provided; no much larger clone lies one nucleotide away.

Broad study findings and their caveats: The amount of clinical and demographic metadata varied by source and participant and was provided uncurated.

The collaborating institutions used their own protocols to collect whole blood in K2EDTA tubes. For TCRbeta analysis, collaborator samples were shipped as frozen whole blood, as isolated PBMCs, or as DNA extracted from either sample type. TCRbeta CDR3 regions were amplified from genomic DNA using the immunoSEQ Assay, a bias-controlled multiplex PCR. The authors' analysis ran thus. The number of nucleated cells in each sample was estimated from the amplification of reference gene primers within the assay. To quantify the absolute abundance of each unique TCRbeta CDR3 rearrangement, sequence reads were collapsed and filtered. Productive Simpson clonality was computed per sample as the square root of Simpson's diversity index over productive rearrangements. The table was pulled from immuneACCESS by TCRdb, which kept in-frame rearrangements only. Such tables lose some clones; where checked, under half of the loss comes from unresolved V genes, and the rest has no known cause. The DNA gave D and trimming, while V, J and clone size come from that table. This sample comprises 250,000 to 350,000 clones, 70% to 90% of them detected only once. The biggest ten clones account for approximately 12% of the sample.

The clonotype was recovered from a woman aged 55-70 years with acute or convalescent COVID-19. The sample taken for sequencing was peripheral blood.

The DNA sequence is given as TGTGCCAGCAGCTCTAGCGGGAGGGCCGGGGAGACCCAGTACTTC. Its amino acids are CASSSSGRAGETQYF. The receptor chain draws on TRBV7-2 and TRBJ2-5; 12 bases in the junction line up with TRBD2. The CDR3 runs 15 amino acids, cysteine and phenylalanine included. Here the CDR3 DNA is all that survives: 45 bases in frame from base 1. Unmatched junction bases come to 5, with V trimmed by 4 bases and J by 5 bases. Taken from the germline V gene, the CDR1 and CDR2 loops are SGHTA and FQGNSA.